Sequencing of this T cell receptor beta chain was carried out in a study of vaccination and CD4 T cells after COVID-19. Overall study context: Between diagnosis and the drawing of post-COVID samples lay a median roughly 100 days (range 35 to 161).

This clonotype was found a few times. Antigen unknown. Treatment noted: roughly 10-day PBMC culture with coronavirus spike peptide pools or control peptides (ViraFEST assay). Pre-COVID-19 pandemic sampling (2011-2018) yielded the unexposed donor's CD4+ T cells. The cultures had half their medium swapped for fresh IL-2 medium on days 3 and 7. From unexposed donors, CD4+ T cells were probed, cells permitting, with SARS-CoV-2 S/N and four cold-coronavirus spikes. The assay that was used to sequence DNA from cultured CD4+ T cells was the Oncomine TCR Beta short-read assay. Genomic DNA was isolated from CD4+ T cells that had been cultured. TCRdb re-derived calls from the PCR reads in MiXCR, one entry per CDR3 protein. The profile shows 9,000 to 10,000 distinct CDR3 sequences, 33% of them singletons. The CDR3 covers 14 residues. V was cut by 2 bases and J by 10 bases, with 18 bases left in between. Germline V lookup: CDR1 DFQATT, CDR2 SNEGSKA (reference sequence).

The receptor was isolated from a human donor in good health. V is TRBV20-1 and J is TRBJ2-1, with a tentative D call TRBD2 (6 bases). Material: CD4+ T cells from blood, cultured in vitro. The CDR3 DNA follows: TGCAGTGCTAGAACGGCTAGCGCACGTAGGGAGCAGTTCTTC. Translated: CSARTASARREQFF.